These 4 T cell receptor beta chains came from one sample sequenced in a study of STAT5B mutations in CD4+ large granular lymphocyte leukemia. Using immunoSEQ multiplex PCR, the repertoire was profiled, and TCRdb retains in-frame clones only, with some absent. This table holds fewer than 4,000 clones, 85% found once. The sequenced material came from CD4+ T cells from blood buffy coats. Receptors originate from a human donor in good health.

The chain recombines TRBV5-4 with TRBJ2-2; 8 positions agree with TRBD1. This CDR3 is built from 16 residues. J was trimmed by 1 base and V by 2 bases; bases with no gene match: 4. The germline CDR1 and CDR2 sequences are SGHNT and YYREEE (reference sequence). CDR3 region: CASSLGGQGNTGELFF. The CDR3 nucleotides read TGTGCCAGCAGCTTAGGAGGACAGGGGAACACCGGGGAGCTGTTTTTT.

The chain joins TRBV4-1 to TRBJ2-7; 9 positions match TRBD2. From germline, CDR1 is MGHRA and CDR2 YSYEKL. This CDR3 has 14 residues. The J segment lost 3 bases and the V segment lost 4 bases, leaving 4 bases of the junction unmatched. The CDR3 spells CASSPGLAIYEQYF. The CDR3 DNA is TGCGCCAGCAGCCCTGGACTAGCGATCTACGAGCAGTACTTC.

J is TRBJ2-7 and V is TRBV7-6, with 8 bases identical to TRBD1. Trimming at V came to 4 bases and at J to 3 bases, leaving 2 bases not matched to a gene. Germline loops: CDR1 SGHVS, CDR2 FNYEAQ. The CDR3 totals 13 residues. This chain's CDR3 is CASSSGTGYEQYF. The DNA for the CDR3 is TGTGCCAGCAGCTCCGGGACAGGCTACGAGCAGTACTTC.

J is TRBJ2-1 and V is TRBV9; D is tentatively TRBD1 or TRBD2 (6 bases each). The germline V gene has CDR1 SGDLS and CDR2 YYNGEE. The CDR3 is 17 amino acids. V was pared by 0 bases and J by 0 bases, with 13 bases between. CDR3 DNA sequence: TGTGCCAGCAGCGTAGTAGGGGGGCCCAGCTCCTACAATGAGCAGTTCTTC. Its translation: CASSVVGGPSSYNEQFF.